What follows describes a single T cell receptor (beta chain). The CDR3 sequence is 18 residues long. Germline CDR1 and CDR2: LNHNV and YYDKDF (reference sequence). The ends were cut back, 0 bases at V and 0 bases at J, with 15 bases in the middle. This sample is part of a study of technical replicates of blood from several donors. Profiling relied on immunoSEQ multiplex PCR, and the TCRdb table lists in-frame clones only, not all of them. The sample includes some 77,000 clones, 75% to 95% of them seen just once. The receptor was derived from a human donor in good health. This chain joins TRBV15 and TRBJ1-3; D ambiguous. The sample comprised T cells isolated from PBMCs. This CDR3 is CATSRDLWRAVSGNTIYF. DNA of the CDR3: TGTGCCACCAGCAGAGACTTATGGAGGGCCGTCTCTGGAAACACCATATATTTT.